The 2 T cell receptor beta chains below come from one sample, sequenced in a study of CXCR3-negative and CXCR3-positive naive CD8 T cells. Antigen specificity for these receptors is unknown. Notes on the study in general: For CXCR3-positive naive cells, TRB CDR3s were more hydrophobic than those of CXCR3-negative naive cells.

Each TRB cDNA library was prepared by 5' RACE (with UMI labels). For each CDR3 protein, TCRdb gives one entry from its re-call of the 5' RACE reads, without DNA. The sample table includes approximately 120,000 distinct CDR3 sequences. The sample comprised naive CXCR3+ CD8+ T cells from blood. Indicated subset: CD45RO-CCR7+CD27+CD95- naive CD8+ T cells expressing CXCR3 (TNR3+). The receptors were sampled from a human donor in good health. Some clones in this sample may be carry-over from other donors' samples.

V is TRBV15 and J is TRBJ2-1. The CDR3 is 15 amino acids. Germline CDR1 and CDR2: LNHNV and YYDKDF (reference sequence). CDR3 residues: CATSRVTAFDNEQFF.

The chain recombines TRBV9 with TRBJ2-1; TCRdb's D call, TRBD1, is unchecked because there is no DNA. Germline V CDR1 and CDR2: SGDLS, YYNGEE. CDR3 length: 14 amino acids. The CDR3 sequence: CASSVGDSKGGGFF.